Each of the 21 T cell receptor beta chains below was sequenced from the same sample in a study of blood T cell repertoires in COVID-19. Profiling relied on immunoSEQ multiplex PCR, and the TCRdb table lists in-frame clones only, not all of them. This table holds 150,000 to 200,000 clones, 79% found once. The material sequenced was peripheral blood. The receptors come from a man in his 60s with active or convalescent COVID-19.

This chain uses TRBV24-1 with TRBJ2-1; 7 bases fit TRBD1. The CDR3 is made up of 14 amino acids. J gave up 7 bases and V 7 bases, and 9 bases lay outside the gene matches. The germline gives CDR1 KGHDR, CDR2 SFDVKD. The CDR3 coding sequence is TGTGCCACCAGGAGAAAAGGGGGCTGGAATGAGCAGTTCTTC. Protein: CATRRKGGWNEQFF.

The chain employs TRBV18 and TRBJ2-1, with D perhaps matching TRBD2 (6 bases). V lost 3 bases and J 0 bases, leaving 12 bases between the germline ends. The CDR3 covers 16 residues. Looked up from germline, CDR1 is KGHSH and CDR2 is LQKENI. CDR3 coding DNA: TGTGCCAGCTCACCCGCCGACGGGAGCTCCTACAATGAGCAGTTCTTC. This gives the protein CASSPADGSSYNEQFF.

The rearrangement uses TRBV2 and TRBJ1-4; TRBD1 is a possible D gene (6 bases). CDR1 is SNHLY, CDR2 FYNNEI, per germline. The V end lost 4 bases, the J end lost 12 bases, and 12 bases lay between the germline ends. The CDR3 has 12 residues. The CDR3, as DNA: TGTGCCAGCAGTGGTCGAGGGGGGGAACTGTTTTTT. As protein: CASSGRGGELFF.

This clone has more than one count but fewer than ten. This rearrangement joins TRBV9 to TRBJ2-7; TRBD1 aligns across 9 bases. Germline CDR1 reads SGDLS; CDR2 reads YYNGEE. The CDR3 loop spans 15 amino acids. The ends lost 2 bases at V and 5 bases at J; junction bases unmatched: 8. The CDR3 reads CASSVGDRVLDEQYF. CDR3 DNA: TGTGCCAGCAGCGTGGGGGACAGGGTATTGGACGAGCAGTACTTC. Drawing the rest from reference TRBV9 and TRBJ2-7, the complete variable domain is DSGVTQTPKHLITATGQRVTLRCSPRSGDLSVYWYQQSLDQGLQFLIQYYNGEERAKGNILERFSAQQFPDLHSELNLSSLELGDSALYFCASSVGDRVLDEQYFGPGTRLTVT.

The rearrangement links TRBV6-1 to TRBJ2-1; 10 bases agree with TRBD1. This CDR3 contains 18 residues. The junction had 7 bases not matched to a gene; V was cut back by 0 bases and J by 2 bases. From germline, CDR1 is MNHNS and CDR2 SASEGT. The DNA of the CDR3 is TGTGCCAGCAGTGAAGCACGGGGACAGGGGACGGCCTACAATGAGCAGTTCTTC. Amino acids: CASSEARGQGTAYNEQFF.

CDR3 in amino acids: CATSDPGVGEVDGYTF. CDR3 DNA: TGTGCCACCAGTGATCCCGGGGTAGGTGAGGTGGATGGCTACACCTTC. The rearrangement links TRBV24-1 to TRBJ1-2; D remains ambiguous. CDR1 is KGHDR and CDR2 is SFDVKD in the germline V gene. Deletions cut 3 bases from V and 6 bases from J, with 19 bases between. CDR3 length: 16 amino acids.

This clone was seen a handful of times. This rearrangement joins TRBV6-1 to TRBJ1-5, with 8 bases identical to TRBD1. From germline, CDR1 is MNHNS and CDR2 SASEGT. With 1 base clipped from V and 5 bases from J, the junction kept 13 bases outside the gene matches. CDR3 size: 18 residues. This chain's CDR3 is CASSEVWTGRVADQPQHF. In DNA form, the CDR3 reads TGTGCCAGCAGTGAAGTCTGGACAGGGAGGGTCGCGGATCAGCCCCAGCATTTT.

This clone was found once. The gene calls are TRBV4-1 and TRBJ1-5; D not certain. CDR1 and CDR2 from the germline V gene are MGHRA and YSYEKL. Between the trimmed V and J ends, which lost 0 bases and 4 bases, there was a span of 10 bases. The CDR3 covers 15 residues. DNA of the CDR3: TGCGCCAGCAGCCAAGATCACGCCGGGAATCAGCCCCAGCATTTT. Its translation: CASSQDHAGNQPQHF.

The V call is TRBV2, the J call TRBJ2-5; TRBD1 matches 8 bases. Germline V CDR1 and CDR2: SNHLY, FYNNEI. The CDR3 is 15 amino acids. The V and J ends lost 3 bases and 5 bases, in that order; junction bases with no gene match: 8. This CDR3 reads CASSESRGRAETQYF. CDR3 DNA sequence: TGTGCCAGCAGTGAGAGCAGGGGGCGCGCGGAGACCCAGTACTTC.

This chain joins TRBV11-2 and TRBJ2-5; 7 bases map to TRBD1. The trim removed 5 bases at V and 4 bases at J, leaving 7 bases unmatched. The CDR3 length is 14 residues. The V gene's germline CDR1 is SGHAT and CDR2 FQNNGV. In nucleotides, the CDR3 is TGTGCCAGCAGCCGGGACAGAACGTTAGAGACCCAGTACTTC. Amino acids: CASSRDRTLETQYF.

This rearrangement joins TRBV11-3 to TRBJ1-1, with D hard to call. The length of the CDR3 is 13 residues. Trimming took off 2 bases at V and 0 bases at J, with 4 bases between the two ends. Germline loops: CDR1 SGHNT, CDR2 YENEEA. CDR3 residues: CASSLSMNTEAFF. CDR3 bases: TGTGCCAGCAGCTTATCCATGAACACTGAAGCTTTCTTT.

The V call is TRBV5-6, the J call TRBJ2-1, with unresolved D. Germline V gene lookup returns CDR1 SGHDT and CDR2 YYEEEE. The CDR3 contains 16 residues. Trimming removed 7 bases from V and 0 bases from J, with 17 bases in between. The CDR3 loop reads CASSTAAASSYNEQFF. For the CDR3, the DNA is TGTGCCAGCTCGACCGCGGCGGCCAGCTCCTACAATGAGCAGTTCTTC.

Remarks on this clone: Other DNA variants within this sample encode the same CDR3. CDR3 region: CASSRGASNEKLFF. The CDR3 DNA reads as TGTGCCAGCAGCCGAGGCGCAAGCAATGAAAAACTGTTTTTT. The J gene is TRBJ1-4, the V gene TRBV7-9; unclear D gene. This CDR3 is built from 14 residues. CDR1 is SEHNR, CDR2 FQNEAQ, per germline (reference sequence). V lost 5 bases to trimming and J lost 5 bases, with 12 bases between them.

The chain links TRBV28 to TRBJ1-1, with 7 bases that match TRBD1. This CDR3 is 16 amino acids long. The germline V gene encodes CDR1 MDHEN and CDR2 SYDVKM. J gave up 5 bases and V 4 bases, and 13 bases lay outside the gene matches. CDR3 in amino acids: CASSSLTRTGETEAFF. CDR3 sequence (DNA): TGTGCCAGCAGTTCCTTGACCCGGACAGGTGAGACTGAAGCTTTCTTT.

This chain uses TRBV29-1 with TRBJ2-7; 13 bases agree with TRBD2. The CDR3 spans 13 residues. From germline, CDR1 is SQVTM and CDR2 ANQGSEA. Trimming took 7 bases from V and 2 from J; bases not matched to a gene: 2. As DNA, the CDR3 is TGCAGCGGTACTAGCGGGAGGGCCTACGAGCAGTACTTC. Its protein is CSGTSGRAYEQYF.

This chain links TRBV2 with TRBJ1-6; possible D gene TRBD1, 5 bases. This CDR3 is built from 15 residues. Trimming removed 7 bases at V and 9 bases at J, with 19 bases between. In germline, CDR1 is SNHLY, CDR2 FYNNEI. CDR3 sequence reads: CASNQGRVEFSPLHF. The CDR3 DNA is TGTGCCAGCAACCAGGGTCGGGTCGAATTTTCACCCCTCCACTTT.

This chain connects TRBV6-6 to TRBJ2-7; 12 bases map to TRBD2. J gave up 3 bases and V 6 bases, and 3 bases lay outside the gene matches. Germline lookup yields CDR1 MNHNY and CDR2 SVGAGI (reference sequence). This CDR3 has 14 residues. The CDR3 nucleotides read TGTGCCAGCAGGACTAGCGGGAGAAGCTACGAGCAGTACTTC. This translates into CASRTSGRSYEQYF.

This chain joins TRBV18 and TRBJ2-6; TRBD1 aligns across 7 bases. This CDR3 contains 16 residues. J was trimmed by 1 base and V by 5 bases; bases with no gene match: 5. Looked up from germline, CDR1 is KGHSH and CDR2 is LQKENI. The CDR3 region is CASSGDRSSGANVLTF. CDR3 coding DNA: TGTGCCAGCTCAGGGGACAGATCTTCTGGGGCCAACGTCCTGACTTTC.

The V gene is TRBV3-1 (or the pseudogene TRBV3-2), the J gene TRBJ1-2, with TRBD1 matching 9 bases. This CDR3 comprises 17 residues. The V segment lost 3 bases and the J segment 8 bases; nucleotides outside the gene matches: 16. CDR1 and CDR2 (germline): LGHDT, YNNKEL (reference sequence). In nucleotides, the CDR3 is TGTGCCAGCAGCCATACCCCCTCCGGGACAGGGATAGAAGGCTACACCTTC. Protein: CASSHTPSGTGIEGYTF.

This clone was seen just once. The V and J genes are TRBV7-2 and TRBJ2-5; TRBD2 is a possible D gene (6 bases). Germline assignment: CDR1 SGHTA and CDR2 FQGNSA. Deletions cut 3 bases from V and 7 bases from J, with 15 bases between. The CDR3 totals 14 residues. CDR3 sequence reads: CASSLGRDSGTQYF. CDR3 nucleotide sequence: TGTGCCAGCAGCTTGGGCCGGGACTCGGGGACCCAGTACTTC.

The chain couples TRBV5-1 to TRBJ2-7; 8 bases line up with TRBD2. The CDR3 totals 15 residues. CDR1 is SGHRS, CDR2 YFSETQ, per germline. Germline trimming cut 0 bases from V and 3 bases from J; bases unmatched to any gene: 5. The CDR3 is CASSLVPGRGYEQYF. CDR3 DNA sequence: TGCGCCAGCAGCTTGGTGCCCGGGAGGGGCTACGAGCAGTACTTC.